The 7 T cell receptor beta chains reported below all come from one sample, sequenced in a study of OX40 agonist ivuxolimab in advanced cancers. The protocol was immunoSEQ multiplex PCR, while the TCRdb copy is restricted to in-frame clones and leaves out a portion. This table holds some 86,000 clones, roughly 87% found once. The material was CD4+ or CD8+ T cells sorted from blood, obtained in a trial of the OX40 agonist ivuxolimab. The receptors come from an adult with an advanced solid tumor such as melanoma, head and neck, liver or kidney cancer.

The chain joins TRBV19 to TRBJ2-3; TRBD2 matches at 9 bases. The junction had 2 bases not matched to a gene; V was cut back by 0 bases and J by 1 base. CDR3 length equals 16 residues. The V gene's germline CDR1 is LNHDA and CDR2 SQIVND (reference sequence). CDR3 bases: TGTGCCAGTAGTATAGATTCTAGCGGGGGCACAGATACGCAGTATTTT. Encoded protein: CASSIDSSGGTDTQYF. Full variable domain (remainder filled in from reference TRBV19 and TRBJ2-3): DGGITQSPKYLFRKEGQNVTLSCEQNLNHDAMYWYRQDPGQGLRLIYYSQIVNDFQKGDIAEGYSVSREKKESFPLTVTSAQKNPTAFYLCASSIDSSGGTDTQYFGPGTRLTVL.

This clone was detected a few times. The chain has TRBV29-1 and TRBJ1-4; 7 nucleotides line up with TRBD1. CDR3 length equals 12 residues. J lost 4 bases, V lost 7 bases, and 3 bases had no gene match. Germline V gene data show CDR1 as SQVTM and CDR2 as ANQGSEA. CDR3 in amino acids: CSGTGVNEKLFF. The CDR3 nucleotides are TGCAGCGGGACAGGAGTTAATGAAAAACTGTTTTTT.

This rearrangement joins TRBV5-1 to TRBJ2-1; 11 bases map to TRBD2. V was pared by 1 base and J by 7 bases, with 7 bases of the junction left unmatched. Looked up from germline, CDR1 is SGHRS and CDR2 is YFSETQ. The CDR3 covers 16 residues. The CDR3 sequence is CASSLLASGGLNEQFF. CDR3 DNA sequence: TGCGCCAGCAGCTTGCTGGCTAGCGGGGGGCTGAATGAGCAGTTCTTC.

This clone was seen only once. The genes are TRBV6-5 and TRBJ2-5; 9 bases match TRBD1. V lost 3 bases, J lost 2 bases, and 4 bases stayed unmatched. This CDR3 is 15 amino acids long. CDR1 is MNHEY, CDR2 SVGAGI, per germline. For the CDR3, the DNA is TGTGCCAGCAGTTATGGACAGGGGAAACAAGAGACCCAGTACTTC. Translating gives CASSYGQGKQETQYF.

The V and J genes are TRBV19 and TRBJ1-2; D call uncertain. Trimming pared 10 bases from V and 4 bases from J, leaving 16 bases between. The CDR3 consists of 13 residues. The germline CDR1 and CDR2 sequences are LNHDA and SQIVND (reference sequence). CDR3 sequence: CATSRADLYGYTF. The CDR3 DNA follows: TGTGCCACTAGCCGTGCGGACCTCTATGGCTACACCTTC.

The J gene is TRBJ1-6, the V gene TRBV19; 7 bases match TRBD1. The CDR3 spans 14 residues. CDR1 is LNHDA, CDR2 SQIVND, per germline (reference sequence). Trimming cost V 3 bases and J 10 bases; bases outside gene matches: 6. The CDR3 reads CASSIRQGESPLHF. CDR3 coding DNA: TGTGCCAGTAGTATTCGGCAGGGGGAATCACCCCTCCACTTT.

The rearrangement uses TRBV27 and TRBJ2-1; 7 bases are shared with TRBD2. The CDR3 has 16 residues. Trimming cost V 3 bases and J 4 bases; bases outside gene matches: 9. Per the germline V gene, CDR1 is MNHEY and CDR2 is SMNVEV (reference sequence). The CDR3 bases are TGTGCCAGCAGTTTCCAACTTCAGCGGGGATACAATGAGCAGTTCTTC. Residues: CASSFQLQRGYNEQFF.